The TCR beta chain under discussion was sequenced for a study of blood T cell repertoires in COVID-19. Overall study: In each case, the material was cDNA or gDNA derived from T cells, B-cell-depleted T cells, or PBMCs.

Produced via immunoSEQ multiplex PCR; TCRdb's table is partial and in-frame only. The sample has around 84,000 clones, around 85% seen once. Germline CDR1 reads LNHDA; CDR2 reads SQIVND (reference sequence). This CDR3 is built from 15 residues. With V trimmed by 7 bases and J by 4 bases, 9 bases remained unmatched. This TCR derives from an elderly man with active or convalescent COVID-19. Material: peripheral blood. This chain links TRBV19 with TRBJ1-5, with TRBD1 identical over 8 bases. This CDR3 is CASTMHRDRNQPQHF. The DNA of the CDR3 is TGTGCCAGTACAATGCACCGGGACAGGAATCAGCCCCAGCATTTT.